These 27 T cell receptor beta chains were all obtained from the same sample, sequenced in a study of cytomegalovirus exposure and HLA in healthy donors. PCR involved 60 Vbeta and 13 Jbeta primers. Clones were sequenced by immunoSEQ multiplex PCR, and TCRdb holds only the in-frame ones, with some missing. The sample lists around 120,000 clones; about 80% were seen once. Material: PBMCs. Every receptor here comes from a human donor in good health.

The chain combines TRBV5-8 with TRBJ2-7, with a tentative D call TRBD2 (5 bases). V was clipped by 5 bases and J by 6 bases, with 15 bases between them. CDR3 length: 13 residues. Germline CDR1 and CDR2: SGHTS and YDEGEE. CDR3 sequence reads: CASRRAPAGEQYF. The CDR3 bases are TGTGCCAGCAGGCGGGCCCCGGCCGGCGAGCAGTACTTC.

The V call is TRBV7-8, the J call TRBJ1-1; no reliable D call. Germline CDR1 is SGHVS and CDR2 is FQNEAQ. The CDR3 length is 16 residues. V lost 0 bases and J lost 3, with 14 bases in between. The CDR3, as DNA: TGTGCCAGCAGCTTAGCTGCGGGATGGAGGGACACTGAAGCTTTCTTT. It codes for CASSLAAGWRDTEAFF.

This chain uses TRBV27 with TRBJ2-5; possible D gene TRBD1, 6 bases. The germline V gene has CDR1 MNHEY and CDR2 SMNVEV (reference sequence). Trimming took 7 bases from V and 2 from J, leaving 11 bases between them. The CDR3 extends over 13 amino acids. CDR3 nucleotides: TGTGCCAGCAAGGGGGTCTTACAAGAGACCCAGTACTTC. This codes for CASKGVLQETQYF.

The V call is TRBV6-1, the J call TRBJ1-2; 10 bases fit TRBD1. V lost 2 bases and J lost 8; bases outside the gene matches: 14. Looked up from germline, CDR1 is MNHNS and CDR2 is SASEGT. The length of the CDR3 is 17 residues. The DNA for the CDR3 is TGTGCCAGCAGTGAAACCCGGACGGGACAGGGGTTGGGAGGCTACACCTTC. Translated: CASSETRTGQGLGGYTF.

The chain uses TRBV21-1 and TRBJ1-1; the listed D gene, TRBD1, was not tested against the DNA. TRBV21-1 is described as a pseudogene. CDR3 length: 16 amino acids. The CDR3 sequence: CASSSRQGAANTEAFF. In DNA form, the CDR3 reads TGTGCCAGCAGCTCAAGACAGGGGGCGGCAAACACTGAAGCTTTCTTT.

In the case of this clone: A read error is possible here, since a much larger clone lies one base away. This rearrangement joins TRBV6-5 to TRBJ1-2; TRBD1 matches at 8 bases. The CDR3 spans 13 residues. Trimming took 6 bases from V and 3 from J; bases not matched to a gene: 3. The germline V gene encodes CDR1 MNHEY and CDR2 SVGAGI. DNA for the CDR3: TGTGCCAGCAGCCAGGGACAGGACTATGGCTACACCTTC. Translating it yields CASSQGQDYGYTF.

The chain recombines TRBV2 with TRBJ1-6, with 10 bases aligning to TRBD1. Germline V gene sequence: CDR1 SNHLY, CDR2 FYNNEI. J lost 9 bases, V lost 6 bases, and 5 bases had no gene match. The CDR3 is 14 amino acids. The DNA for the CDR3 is TGTGCCAGCAGAAAGACAGGGGGCATTTCACCCCTCCACTTT. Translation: CASRKTGGISPLHF. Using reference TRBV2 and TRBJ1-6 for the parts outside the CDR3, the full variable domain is EPEVTQTPSHQVTQMGQEVILRCVPISNHLYFYWYRQILGQKVEFLVSFYNNEISEKSEIFDDQFSVERPDGSNFTLKIRSTKLEDSAMYFCASRKTGGISPLHFGNGTRLTVT.

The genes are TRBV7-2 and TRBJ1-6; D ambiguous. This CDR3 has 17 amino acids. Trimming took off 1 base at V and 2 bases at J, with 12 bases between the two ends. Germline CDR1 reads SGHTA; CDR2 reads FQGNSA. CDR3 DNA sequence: TGTGCCAGCAGCTTAGACGGGAGGGCACCCTATAATTCACCCCTCCACTTT. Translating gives CASSLDGRAPYNSPLHF.

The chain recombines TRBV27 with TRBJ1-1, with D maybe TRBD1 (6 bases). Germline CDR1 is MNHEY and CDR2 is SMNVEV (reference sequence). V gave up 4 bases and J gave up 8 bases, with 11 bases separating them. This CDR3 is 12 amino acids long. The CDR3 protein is CASSSGTPEAFF. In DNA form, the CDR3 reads TGTGCCAGCAGTTCTGGGACACCAGAAGCTTTCTTT.

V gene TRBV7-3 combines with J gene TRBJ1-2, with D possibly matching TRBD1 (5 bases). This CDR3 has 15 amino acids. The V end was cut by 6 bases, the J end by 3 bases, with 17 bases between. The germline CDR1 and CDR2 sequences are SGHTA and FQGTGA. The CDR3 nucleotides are TGTGCCAGCAGTCCGGGGGGAGGGAATGACTATGGCTACACCTTC. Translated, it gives CASSPGGGNDYGYTF.

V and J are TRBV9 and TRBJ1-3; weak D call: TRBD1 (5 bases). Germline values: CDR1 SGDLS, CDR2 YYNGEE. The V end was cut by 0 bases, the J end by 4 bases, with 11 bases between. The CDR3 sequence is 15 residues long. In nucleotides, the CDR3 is TGTGCCAGCAGCGTAGAGACGGGACTGGGAAACACCATATATTTT. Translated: CASSVETGLGNTIYF.

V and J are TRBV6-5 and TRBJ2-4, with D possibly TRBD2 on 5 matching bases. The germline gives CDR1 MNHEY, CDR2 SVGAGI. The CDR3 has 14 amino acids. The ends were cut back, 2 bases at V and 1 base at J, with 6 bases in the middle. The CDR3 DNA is TGTGCCAGCAGTTACGGCGGGGCCAAAAACATTCAGTACTTC. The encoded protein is CASSYGGAKNIQYF.

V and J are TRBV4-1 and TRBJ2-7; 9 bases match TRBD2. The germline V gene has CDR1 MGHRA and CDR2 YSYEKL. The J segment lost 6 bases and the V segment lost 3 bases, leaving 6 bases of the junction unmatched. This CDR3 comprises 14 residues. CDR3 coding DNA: TGCGCCAGCAGCCATTCAGGACTAGCGCGCGAGCAGTACTTC. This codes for CASSHSGLAREQYF.

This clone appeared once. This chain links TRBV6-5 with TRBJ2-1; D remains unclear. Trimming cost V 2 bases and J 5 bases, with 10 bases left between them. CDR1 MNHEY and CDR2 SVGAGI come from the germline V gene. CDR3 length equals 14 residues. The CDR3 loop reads CASSYIHSNNEQFF. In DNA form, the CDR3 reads TGTGCCAGCAGTTACATCCATTCCAACAATGAGCAGTTCTTC.

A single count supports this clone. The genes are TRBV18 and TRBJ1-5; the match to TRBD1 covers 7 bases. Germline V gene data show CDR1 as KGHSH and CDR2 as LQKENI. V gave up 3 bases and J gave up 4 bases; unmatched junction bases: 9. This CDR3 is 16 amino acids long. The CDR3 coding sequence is TGTGCCAGCTCACCGTCGATCGACAGGGATAATCAGCCCCAGCATTTT. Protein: CASSPSIDRDNQPQHF.

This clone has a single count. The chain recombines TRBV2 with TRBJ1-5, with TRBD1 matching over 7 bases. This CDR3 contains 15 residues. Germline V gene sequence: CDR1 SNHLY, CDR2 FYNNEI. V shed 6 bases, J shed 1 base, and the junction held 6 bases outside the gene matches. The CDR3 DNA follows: TGTGCCAGCAGAAGAACAGGGGTGAGCAATCAGCCCCAGCATTTT. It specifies CASRRTGVSNQPQHF.

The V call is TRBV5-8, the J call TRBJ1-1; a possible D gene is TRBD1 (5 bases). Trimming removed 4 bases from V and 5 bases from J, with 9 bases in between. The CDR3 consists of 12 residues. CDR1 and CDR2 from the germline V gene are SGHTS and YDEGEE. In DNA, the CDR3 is TGTGCCAGCAGCCTACGACAGACTGAAGCTTTCTTT. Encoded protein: CASSLRQTEAFF.

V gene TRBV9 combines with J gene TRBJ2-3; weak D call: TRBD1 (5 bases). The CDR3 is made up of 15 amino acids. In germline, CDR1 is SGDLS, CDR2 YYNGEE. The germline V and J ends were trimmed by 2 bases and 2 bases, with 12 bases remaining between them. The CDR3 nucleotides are TGTGCCAGCAGCGTCCAGGGTTCTTACACAGATACGCAGTATTTT. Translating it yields CASSVQGSYTDTQYF.

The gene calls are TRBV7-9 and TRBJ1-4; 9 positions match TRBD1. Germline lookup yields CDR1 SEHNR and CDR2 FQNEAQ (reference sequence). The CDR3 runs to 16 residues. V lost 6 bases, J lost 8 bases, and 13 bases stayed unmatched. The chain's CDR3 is CASSRIPGQGGEKLFF. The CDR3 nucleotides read TGTGCCAGCAGTCGAATCCCGGGACAGGGAGGGGAAAAACTGTTTTTT.

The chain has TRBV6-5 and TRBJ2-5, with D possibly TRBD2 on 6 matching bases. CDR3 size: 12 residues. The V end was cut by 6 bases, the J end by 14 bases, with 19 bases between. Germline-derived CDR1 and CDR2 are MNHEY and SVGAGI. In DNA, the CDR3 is TGTGCCAGCAGCCCGCGGGGAACCCTTTACTACTTC. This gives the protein CASSPRGTLYYF.

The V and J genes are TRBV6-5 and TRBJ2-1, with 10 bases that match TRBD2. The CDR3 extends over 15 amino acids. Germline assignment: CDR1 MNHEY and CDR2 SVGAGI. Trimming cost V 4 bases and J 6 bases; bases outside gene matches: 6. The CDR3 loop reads CASSLGLASSNEQFF. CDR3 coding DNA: TGTGCCAGCAGTTTGGGACTAGCGTCAAGCAATGAGCAGTTCTTC.

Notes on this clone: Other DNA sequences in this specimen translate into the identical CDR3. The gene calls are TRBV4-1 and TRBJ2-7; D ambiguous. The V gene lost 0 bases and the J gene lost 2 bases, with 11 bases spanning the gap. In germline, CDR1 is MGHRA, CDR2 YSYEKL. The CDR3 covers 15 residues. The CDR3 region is CASSQEPGPTYEQYF. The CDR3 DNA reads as TGCGCCAGCAGCCAAGAACCAGGCCCTACCTACGAGCAGTACTTC.

CDR3 sequence reads: CASSLQGSGNTIYF. CDR3 in DNA: TGTGCCAGCAGCTTACAGGGGTCCGGAAACACCATATATTTT. This chain links TRBV7-2 with TRBJ1-3; perhaps TRBD1 as D (6 bases). V lost 2 bases, J lost 4 bases, and 9 bases lay in between. Germline CDR1 is SGHTA and CDR2 is FQGNSA. CDR3 length: 14 amino acids.

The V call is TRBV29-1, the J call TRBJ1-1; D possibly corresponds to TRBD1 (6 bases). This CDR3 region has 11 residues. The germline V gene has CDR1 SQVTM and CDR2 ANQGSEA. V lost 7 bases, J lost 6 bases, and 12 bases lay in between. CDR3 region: CSALQGAEAFF. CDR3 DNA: TGCAGCGCTTTACAGGGTGCTGAAGCTTTCTTT. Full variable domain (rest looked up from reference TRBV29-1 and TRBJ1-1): SAVISQKPSRDICQRGTSLTIQCQVDSQVTMMFWYRQQPGQSLTLIATANQGSEATYESGFVIDKFPISRPNLTFSTLTVSNMSPEDSSIYLCSALQGAEAFFGQGTRLTVV.

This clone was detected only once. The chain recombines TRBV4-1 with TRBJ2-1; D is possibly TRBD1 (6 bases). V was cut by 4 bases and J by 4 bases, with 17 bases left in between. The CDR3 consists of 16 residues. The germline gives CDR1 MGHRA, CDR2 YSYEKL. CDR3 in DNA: TGCGCCAGCAGCCCCATAGACAGGCACGAATACAATGAGCAGTTCTTC. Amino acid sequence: CASSPIDRHEYNEQFF.

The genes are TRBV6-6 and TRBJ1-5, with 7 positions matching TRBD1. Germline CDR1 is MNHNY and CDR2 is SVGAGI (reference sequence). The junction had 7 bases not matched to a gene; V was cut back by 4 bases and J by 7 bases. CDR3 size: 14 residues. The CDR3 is CASSSGQAVQPQHF. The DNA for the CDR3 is TGTGCCAGCAGTTCAGGACAGGCGGTCCAGCCCCAGCATTTT.

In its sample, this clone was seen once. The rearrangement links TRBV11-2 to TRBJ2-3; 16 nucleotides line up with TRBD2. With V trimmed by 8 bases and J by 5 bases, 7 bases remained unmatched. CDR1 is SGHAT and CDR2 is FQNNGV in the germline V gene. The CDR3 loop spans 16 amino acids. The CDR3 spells CASGGTSGGVRDTQYF. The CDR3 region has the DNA TGTGCCAGCGGGGGGACTAGCGGGGGGGTGAGAGATACGCAGTATTTT.